This entry is about one TCR beta chain. The antigen remains unidentified. The time point is: blood from clinic visit 5 months post-surgery; TSC patient then seizure free. Surgery cases with the highest brain T cell transcript signatures were chosen for sequencing. Pre-surgery treatment included at least one anti-epileptic drug. This sample was taken from a study of brain T cells in children with intractable seizures. Method: immunoSEQ multiplex PCR; TCRdb's copy keeps in-frame clones and lacks some. The table records a few hundred thousand clones, roughly 92% of them present only once. General study points: Viral specificity was inferred only from CDR3 similarity; HCMV serostatus was unknown.

J lost 0 bases, V lost 6 bases, and 8 bases had no gene match. The CDR3 is 18 residues long. Germline-derived CDR1 and CDR2 are LNHDA and SQIVND (reference sequence). This receptor was obtained from a boy under two years old with tuberous sclerosis and intractable seizures. The chain joins TRBV19 to TRBJ2-1; 13 bases agree with TRBD2. Here the sequenced sample was peripheral blood, taken 4 to 5 months after surgery. CDR3 residues: CASSPRTSGSLSYNEQFF. The CDR3 nucleotides read TGTGCCAGTAGCCCCAGGACTAGCGGGAGCCTCTCCTACAATGAGCAGTTCTTC.